This T cell receptor beta chain was captured in a study of radiation and T cells in renal cell carcinoma (TCRdb year 2020). Broadly, across the study: TCR beta sequencing covered 55 or so samples in total, comprising around 25 tumors and approximately 27 peripheral blood samples. The last blood draw happened 4 weeks after radiation, timed to coincide with nephrectomy. Across all 50 or so samples, 4,016,671 unique CDR3 nucleotide sequences encoding 2 million to 3 million unique CDR3 amino acid sequences were identified. What the work shows at the level of the full study, not this receptor alone: Tracking of blood repertoire dynamics stopped at three to five weeks after treatment, with no follow-up past that point. Top tumor clonotypes rose in blood from baseline to 2 weeks post-radiation, then contracted by 4 weeks, suggesting transient expansion of tumor-resident clones. Because pretreatment tumor biopsies were not available, the study could not determine whether clonotypes were already present within the tumor at baseline. With a single-armed trial design, the study had no way to address how radiation dose or scheduling affects the TCR repertoire.

The time point label here, explained by the study, means: blood 4 weeks post-SBRT, at nephrectomy. Reading the label with the study, this specimen's treatment or condition is: 15 Gy SBRT to primary tumor, nephrectomy 4 weeks later. Samples came from a clinical trial, in which primary renal cell carcinomas received 15 Gy stereotactic body radiation therapy followed by nephrectomy 4 weeks later. To track tumor-enriched clonotypes, serial peripheral blood was sampled from radiation-treated patients at baseline and at 2 weeks and 4 weeks after SBRT. All patients had renal cell carcinoma with clear cell pathology. Genomic DNA for TCR sequencing was prepared using the QIAamp DNA Blood Mini Kit (Qiagen). The analyses included just those samples that passed every quality control check. From a lookup of the germline V gene, CDR1 and CDR2 are KGHSH and LQKENI. From cysteine to phenylalanine, the CDR3 is 16 amino acids long. The only DNA kept is the CDR3, 48 bases in frame from the first base. The V end loses 2 bases and the J end loses 1 base, and a stretch of 11 bases separates them.

TCR beta libraries were generated from genomic DNA with the immunoSEQ kit, following the manufacturer's recommendations. For library preparation, a first multiplex PCR was performed with proprietary primers, followed by a second PCR in which unique barcodes were added, and bead cleanups were performed after each round. A positive control reaction and a negative control reaction, both provided in the kit, were run with every batch of samples. The final libraries were assessed on an Agilent 4200 TapeStation D1000 ScreenTape, pooled by volume, and quantified by qPCR. An Illumina NextSeq500 fitted with a MidOutput 150-cycle cartridge performed the sequencing, running 156 Read1 cycles and 15 Index1 cycles with the kit's custom primers. The pooled library was loaded at 0.85 to 1 pM, with a 20% PhiX control spiked in. In the paper's pipeline: Vendor-processed data were analyzed in R, and a clonotype was defined as all T cells sharing the same CDR3 nucleotide sequence. For clone abundance analyses, frequencies were normalized to the 10,000 most abundant clones per sample. Public T cell clones, averaging fewer than five per sample, were removed before analysis. A difference in abundance of at least 32-fold between compartments was used to define tumor-enriched and baseline blood-enriched clonotypes. A beta-binomial differential abundance model was used to identify clonotypes that were expanded or contracted between blood time points. The Baroni-Urbani and Buser coefficient was used to measure tumor-blood repertoire similarity, and groups were compared with two-tailed Wilcoxon tests in R. The source is immuneACCESS, and TCRdb retained only in-frame sequences with V and J called. Part of the clones is not carried over; for the studies checked, unresolved V genes explain less than half of this, and the remainder is unexplained. D and trimming come from the DNA, and the V and J calls and clone size come from that table. The sample table contains about 90,000 clones; only one count was recorded for approximately 80% of them. Of the sample, 6% to 9% is held by the ten largest clones.

Turning to this clone: Its binding antigen is unknown. The sample holds no much larger clone one base away, and base qualities are not on file.

Sequencing was performed on blood, taken from a patient whose treatment included radiotherapy and nephrectomy. This receptor was identified in a man aged 55 to 70 with renal cell carcinoma. This chain joins TRBV18 to TRBJ2-2, with no confident D gene call. The nucleotide sequence reads TGTGCCAGCTCACCAACCCTCCTACTGAACACCGGGGAGCTGTTTTTT. This gives the protein CASSPTLLLNTGELFF.